The 16 T cell receptor beta chains below come from one sample, sequenced in a study of CD8 T cells in ankylosing spondylitis. TCRdb fed the 5' RACE reads into MiXCR, producing one record per CDR3 protein. The sample consists of about 160,000 distinct CDR3 sequences, approximately 20% of them appearing once. The sample comprised blood, either unsorted or a sorted T cell fraction (not recorded which). The receptors here all came from a male donor with ankylosing spondylitis or in good health (not recorded which).

The chain employs TRBV5-6 and TRBJ1-2; D is perhaps TRBD1 (6 bases). The CDR3 runs 13 residues. CDR1 is SGHDT, CDR2 YYEEEE, per germline. The ends were cut back, 1 base at V and 13 bases at J, with 17 bases in the middle. DNA of the CDR3: TGTGCCAGCAGCTTGCCGACAGGCCTCTTCTGCACCTTC. Its translation: CASSLPTGLFCTF.

The chain uses TRBV11-2 and TRBJ2-5, with a tentative D call TRBD2 (6 bases). This CDR3 is 13 amino acids long. Germline CDR1 reads SGHAT; CDR2 reads FQNNGV. V lost 2 bases and J 5 bases, leaving 9 bases between the germline ends. The CDR3 DNA reads TGTGCCAGCAGCTTATACGGGGGTGAGACCCAGTACTTC. Residues: CASSLYGGETQYF.

This clonotype was seen many times. In DNA form, the CDR3 reads TGTGCCAGCTCACCAAAAGCTTCGGAGCAGTTCTTC. Residues: CASSPKASEQFF. V usage is TRBV18 and J usage is TRBJ2-1; no reliable D call. The ends were cut back, 2 bases at V and 10 bases at J, with 9 bases in the middle. This CDR3 spans 12 amino acids. CDR1 is KGHSH, CDR2 LQKENI, per germline.

Many counts were recorded for this clonotype. V gene TRBV12-3 or TRBV12-4 combines with J gene TRBJ2-7; TRBD1 or TRBD2 may be the D gene (6 bases each). V shed 3 bases and J shed 5 bases, with 11 bases lying between them. There are 13 residues in the CDR3. This chain's CDR3 is CASSFEGGNEQYF. CDR3 nucleotide sequence: TGTGCCAGCAGTTTCGAGGGGGGAAACGAGCAGTACTTC.

At least ten counts were recorded for this clonotype. At one end, the junction sequence differs from germline, possibly due to a read error. This chain links TRBV10-3 with TRBJ1-1; TRBD1 is a possible D gene (6 bases). The CDR3 is 14 amino acids. Germline V gene sequence: CDR1 ENHRY, CDR2 SYGVKD. CDR3 region: CASFADNDRRTHFF. As DNA, the CDR3 is TGTGCCAGCTTTGCGGATAACGACAGGAGGACCCATTTTTTT.

This clonotype was seen at least ten times. The chain combines TRBV3-1 with TRBJ2-1; a possible D gene is TRBD1 (5 bases). V was clipped by 1 base and J by 4 bases, with 5 bases between them. The CDR3 runs to 13 residues. Germline V lookup: CDR1 LGHDT, CDR2 YNNKEL (reference sequence). The CDR3 coding sequence is TGTGCCAGCAGCCAAGGACAGTACAATGAGCAGTTCTTC. Protein: CASSQGQYNEQFF.

This chain uses TRBV20-1 with TRBJ2-3; 8 nucleotides align to TRBD2. CDR3 length equals 16 residues. V gave up 0 bases and J gave up 1 base; unmatched junction bases: 6. Germline V lookup: CDR1 DFQATT, CDR2 SNEGSKA (reference sequence). The DNA of the CDR3 is TGCAGTGCTAGAGATTGGAGCGGGGGACGCACAGATACGCAGTATTTT. Translating it yields CSARDWSGGRTDTQYF.

Turning to this clonotype: Relative to the germline gene, one junction end is altered; a read error may explain this. The CDR3 bases are TGTGCCAGCAGCTTAGCGGGACTAGCGGGGCCTCTCTTC. Its translation is CASSLAGLAGPLF. This sequence joins TRBV11-1 and TRBJ2-1; the match to TRBD2 covers 13 bases. Germline CDR1 SGHAT, CDR2 FQDESV (reference sequence). CDR3 length: 13 residues. Full variable domain (missing parts from reference TRBV11-1 and TRBJ2-1): EAEVAQSPRYKITEKSQAVAFWCDPISGHATLYWYRQILGQGPELLVQFQDESVVDDSQLPKDRFSAERLKGVDSTLKIQPAELGDSAMYLCASSLAGLAGPLFGPGTRLTVL.

In DNA form, the CDR3 reads TGTGCCAGCGGGAACCAGAACACTGAAGCTTTCTTT. Its protein product is CASGNQNTEAFF. This chain uses TRBV12-3 or TRBV12-4 with TRBJ1-1, with unresolved D. V was pared by 8 bases and J by 1 base, with 8 bases between. The CDR3 extends over 12 amino acids.

This clonotype was found a few times. V usage is TRBV6-2 or TRBV6-3 and J usage is TRBJ2-2; 12 nucleotides match TRBD2. This CDR3 has 15 residues. The germline V gene encodes CDR1 MNHEY and CDR2 SVGEGT. V dropped 7 bases and J dropped 5; count of bases not matched to a gene: 5. CDR3 in DNA: TGTGCCAGCAAGGAAGGACTAGCGGGGACCGGGGAGCTGTTTTTT. Protein product: CASKEGLAGTGELFF.

This clonotype was seen repeatedly, ten times or more. The genes are TRBV4-1 and TRBJ2-4; unclear D gene. Trimming cost V 3 bases and J 1 base, with 7 bases left between them. The CDR3 is made up of 14 amino acids. In germline, CDR1 is MGHRA, CDR2 YSYEKL. The CDR3 sequence: CASSQSGAKNIQYF. CDR3 DNA sequence: TGCGCCAGCAGCCAGAGTGGGGCCAAAAACATTCAGTACTTC.

The rearrangement uses TRBV10-2 and TRBJ2-2; no clear D. Germline V gives CDR1 WSHSY, CDR2 SAAADI. The CDR3 extends over 11 amino acids. Trimming cost V 6 bases and J 6 bases, with 5 bases left between them. The CDR3 loop is CASSPPGELFF. The CDR3 DNA follows: TGCGCCAGCAGCCCACCCGGGGAGCTGTTTTTT.

This clonotype showed up just a few times. V is TRBV3-1 and J is TRBJ1-4; possible D gene TRBD1, 6 bases. V lost 5 bases, J lost 6 bases, and 13 bases lay in between. This CDR3 spans 14 amino acids. CDR1 is LGHDT, CDR2 YNNKEL, per germline (reference sequence). CDR3 nucleotides: TGTGCCAGCAGCTCTCCAGGGGTCGATGAAAAACTGTTTTTT. Translated: CASSSPGVDEKLFF. Based on the CDR3 plus reference TRBV3-1 and TRBJ1-4, the full variable domain is DTAVSQTPKYLVTQMGNDKSIKCEQNLGHDTMYWYKQDSKKFLKIMFSYNNKELIINETVPNRFSPKSPDKAHLNLHINSLELGDSAVYFCASSSPGVDEKLFFGSGTQLSVL.

The table lists this clonotype with many counts. The rearrangement joins TRBV7-7 to TRBJ2-2; perhaps TRBD2 as D (7 bases). V was clipped by 6 bases and J by 7 bases, with 21 bases between them. The CDR3 length is 16 residues. Germline CDR1 and CDR2: SSHAT and FNYEAQ (reference sequence). Here the CDR3 reads CASSLPAGGQHGELFF. Here the CDR3 DNA reads TGTGCCAGCAGTCTTCCGGCCGGGGGGCAACACGGGGAGCTGTTTTTT.

This clonotype has at least ten counts. The genes are TRBV5-1 and TRBJ2-2; D gene unclear. The V end was cut by 5 bases, the J end by 5 bases, with 10 bases between. Germline V gene data show CDR1 as SGHRS and CDR2 as YFSETQ. This CDR3 has 13 amino acids. In DNA form, the CDR3 reads TGCGCCAGCAGTTTTTTTGGGACCGGGGAGCTGTTTTTT. Translating gives CASSFFGTGELFF.

This clonotype occurred a few times. The genes are TRBV29-1 and TRBJ2-1; TRBD2 matches 7 bases. The CDR3 runs 13 residues. The ends lost 5 bases at V and 1 base at J; junction bases unmatched: 2. From germline, CDR1 is SQVTM and CDR2 ANQGSEA. CDR3 coding DNA: TGCAGCGTTCTGCGGGGGTCCTACAATGAGCAGTTCTTC. This translates into CSVLRGSYNEQFF.